What follows is one T cell receptor beta chain and its context. The antigen remains undetermined. Germline V gene sequence: CDR1 LGHNA, CDR2 YSLEER. This CDR3 is 13 amino acids long. V lost 0 bases and J 5 bases, leaving 7 bases between the germline ends. The data stem from a study of circulating and synovial CD4+ cells in juvenile arthritis. Overall study results and limits: Vbeta family usage analysis did not detect the pathogenic-like versus bulk difference. Deeper sequencing increased measured overlap with synovial clonotypes. Compared with bulk blood, circulating pathogenic-like lymphocytes shared substantially more CDR3 sequences with synovial T cells. Bulk blood CD4 samples held at least an order of magnitude more or fewer genomes than CPL.

TCRdb keeps only in-frame clones here, not all; method: immunoSEQ multiplex PCR. The sample shows tens of thousands of clones, approximately 96% of them seen only once. The rearrangement joins TRBV4-3 to TRBJ2-5, with a tentative D call TRBD2 (6 bases). The TCR comes from a human donor with juvenile idiopathic arthritis. What was sequenced was CD4+ T cells from blood. DNA for the CDR3: TGCGCCAGCAGCCAAGAAACTAGCGAGACCCAGTACTTC. Translation: CASSQETSETQYF.